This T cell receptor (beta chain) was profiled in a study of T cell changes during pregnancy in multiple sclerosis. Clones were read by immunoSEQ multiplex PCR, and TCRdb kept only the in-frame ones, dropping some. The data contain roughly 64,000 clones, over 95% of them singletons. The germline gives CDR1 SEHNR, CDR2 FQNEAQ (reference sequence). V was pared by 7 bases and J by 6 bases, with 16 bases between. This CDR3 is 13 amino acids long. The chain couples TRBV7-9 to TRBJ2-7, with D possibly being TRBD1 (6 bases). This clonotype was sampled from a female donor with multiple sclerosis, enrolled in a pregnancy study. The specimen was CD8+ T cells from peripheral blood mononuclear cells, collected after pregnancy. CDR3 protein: CASNSPGHREQYF. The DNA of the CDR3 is TGTGCCAGCAACTCCCCGGGACACCGCGAGCAGTACTTC.